This is a list of T cell receptor beta chains from one sample in a study of T cell repertoires in cytomegalovirus infection. From the reads, TCRdb called clonotypes with MiXCR, one entry per CDR3 protein. The table records roughly 500,000 distinct CDR3 sequences, roughly 43% of them present only once. No antigens are known for them. Sequenced here: cultured PBMCs, sampled from culture after CMV antigen stimulation. Receptors were obtained from a human donor in good health (CMV status not recorded). Some clones in this sample may be carry-over from other donors' samples. The CDR3 runs from the conserved cysteine through the conserved F or W. The D gene is left open where the match is weak. Size tells how often a clone was seen (once, few, many) or the class of an expanded clone, and some rows leave it out.

V: TRBV7-8
size: few
J: TRBJ1-5
D: .
DNA: TGTGCCAGCAGCCCTCGACGGACGGGAGGACAGCCCCAGCATTTT
CDR3: CASSPRRTGGQPQHF

V: TRBV12-3/TRBV12-4
size: .
J: TRBJ2-3
D: TRBD2
DNA: TGTGCCAGCAGTCGTCCGGGACTAGGGATCCCAGATACGCAGTATTTT
CDR3: CASSRPGLGIPDTQYF

V: TRBV7-2
size: few
J: TRBJ2-5
D: .
DNA: TGTGCCAGCAGCTTAGAGCGGCTGAGACAGAGAGAGACCCAGTACTTC
CDR3: CASSLERLRQRETQYF

V: TRBV19
size: .
J: TRBJ2-1
D: .
DNA: TGTGCCAGTAAGGAAAGCGCGAGCTCCTACAATGAGCAGTTCTTC
CDR3: CASKESASSYNEQFF

V: TRBV5-4
size: .
J: TRBJ2-2
D: .
DNA: TGTGCCAGCAGCTTGGACTGGGGAGATCCACTTAACACCGGGGAGCTGTTTTTT
CDR3: CASSLDWGDPLNTGELFF

V: TRBV6-2/TRBV6-3
size: .
J: TRBJ2-7
D: .
DNA: TGTGCCAGCAGTTTATTCCTGGACTTATCCTACGAGCAGTACTTC
CDR3: CASSLFLDLSYEQYF

V: TRBV7-2
size: .
J: TRBJ2-5
D: TRBD2
DNA: TGTGCCAGCAGCTTAGCGGGTTGGCGGGGGGGCCTGGCGGCTCCGGGGGCCCAGTACTTC
CDR3: CASSLAGWRGGLAAPGAQYF

V: TRBV7-8
size: few
J: TRBJ2-1
D: .
DNA: TGTGCCAGCAGCTTATCATCTAGCTCCTACAATGAGCAGTTCTTC
CDR3: CASSLSSSSYNEQFF

V: TRBV6-2/TRBV6-3
size: .
J: TRBJ2-1
D: TRBD2
DNA: TGTGCCAGCAGAAGTCTACTAGCGGCGGCCTACAATGAGCAGTTCTTC
CDR3: CASRSLLAAAYNEQFF

V: TRBV11-2
size: .
J: TRBJ1-6
D: TRBD1
DNA: TGTGCCAGCAGCTTCGCCCCGACAGGGTATAATTCACCCCTCCACTTT
CDR3: CASSFAPTGYNSPLHF

V: TRBV20-1
size: .
J: TRBJ2-7
D: TRBD1
DNA: TGCAGTGCGGAGGACAGGGGCCTCTCTTCCTACGAGCAGTACTTC
CDR3: CSAEDRGLSSYEQYF

V: TRBV20-1
size: few
J: TRBJ2-1
D: .
DNA: TGCAGTGCTAGAGATGCCCCGTATGATACACAGAGTGAGCAGTTCTTC
CDR3: CSARDAPYDTQSEQFF

V: TRBV5-5
size: once
J: TRBJ2-1
D: TRBD1
DNA: TGTGCCACCTTACCCGGACAGGGGACTTACAATGAGCAGTTCTTC
CDR3: CATLPGQGTYNEQFF

V: TRBV20-1
size: .
J: TRBJ1-1
D: .
DNA: TGCAGTGCTAGACCGGGGGGCACTCGCCGGGGTGCTTTCTTT
CDR3: CSARPGGTRRGAFF

V: TRBV7-8
size: few
J: TRBJ1-2
D: TRBD1
DNA: TGTGCCAGCAGCTTAAGTTTCAGGGGGACCTATGGCTACACCTTC
CDR3: CASSLSFRGTYGYTF

V: TRBV20-1
size: .
J: TRBJ2-5
D: TRBD2
DNA: TGCAGTGCTGAGGGACTAGTAAAAGAGACCCAGTACTTC
CDR3: CSAEGLVKETQYF

V: TRBV7-2
size: .
J: TRBJ2-2
D: TRBD2
DNA: TGTGCCAGCAGCTTTCCCAGACGGGCTAGCGGAGCGAACACCGGGGAGCTGTTTTTT
CDR3: CASSFPRRASGANTGELFF

V: TRBV7-4
size: .
J: TRBJ2-3
D: .
DNA: TGTGCCAGCAGCCCCGCGGGGTTCTCAATAGATACGCAGTATTTT
CDR3: CASSPAGFSIDTQYF

V: TRBV12-3/TRBV12-4
size: .
J: TRBJ2-7
D: .
DNA: TGTGCCAGCAGTCTTGACGCTTCGGTAGAGCAGTACTTC
CDR3: CASSLDASVEQYF

V: TRBV18
size: .
J: TRBJ2-5
D: TRBD2
DNA: TGTGCCAGCTCACCGTCTGCGGGGGTAGCGGGATTAGGACAAGAGACCCAGTACTTC
CDR3: CASSPSAGVAGLGQETQYF

V: TRBV19
size: few
J: TRBJ2-1
D: .
DNA: TGTGCCAGTAGCCGACGAGGGGGGAGCTCCTACAATGAGCAGTTCTTC
CDR3: CASSRRGGSSYNEQFF

V: TRBV6-5
size: .
J: TRBJ1-1
D: .
DNA: TGTGCCAGCAGACAGTCCCGCAGTATGAACACTGAAGCTTTCTTT
CDR3: CASRQSRSMNTEAFF

V: TRBV4-2
size: .
J: TRBJ2-5
D: .
DNA: TGTGCCAGCAGCCAAGGCGTACTAGGGGGTCAAGAGACCCAGTACTTC
CDR3: CASSQGVLGGQETQYF